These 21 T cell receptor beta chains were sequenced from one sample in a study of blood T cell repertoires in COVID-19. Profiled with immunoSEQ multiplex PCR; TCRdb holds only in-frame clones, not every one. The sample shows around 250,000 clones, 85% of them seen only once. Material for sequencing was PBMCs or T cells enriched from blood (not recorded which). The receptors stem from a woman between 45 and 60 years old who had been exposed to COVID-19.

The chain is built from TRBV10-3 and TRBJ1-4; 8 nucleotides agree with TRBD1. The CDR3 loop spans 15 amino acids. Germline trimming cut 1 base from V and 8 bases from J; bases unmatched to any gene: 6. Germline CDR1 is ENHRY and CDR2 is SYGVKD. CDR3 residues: CAISEFGQGGEKLFF. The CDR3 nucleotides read TGTGCCATCAGTGAGTTCGGACAGGGAGGCGAAAAACTGTTTTTT.

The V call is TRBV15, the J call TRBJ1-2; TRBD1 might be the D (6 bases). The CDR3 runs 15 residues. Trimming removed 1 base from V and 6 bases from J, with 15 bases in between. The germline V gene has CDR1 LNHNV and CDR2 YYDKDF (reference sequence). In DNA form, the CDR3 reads TGTGCCACCAGCAGAGTTGGGCAGGGGCCGAATGGCTACACCTTC. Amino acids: CATSRVGQGPNGYTF.

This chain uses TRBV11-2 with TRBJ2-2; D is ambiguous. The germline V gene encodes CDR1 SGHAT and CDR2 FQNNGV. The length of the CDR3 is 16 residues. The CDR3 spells CAVISSLRRNTGELFF. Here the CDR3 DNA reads TGTGCAGTCATTTCCTCCCTCCGTAGGAACACCGGGGAGCTGTTTTTT.

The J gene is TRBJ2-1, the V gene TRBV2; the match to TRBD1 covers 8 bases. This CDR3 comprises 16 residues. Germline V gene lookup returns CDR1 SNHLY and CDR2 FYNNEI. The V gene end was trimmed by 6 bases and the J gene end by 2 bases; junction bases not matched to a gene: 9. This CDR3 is CASSAEDRVAYNEQFF. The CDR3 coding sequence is TGTGCCAGCAGCGCCGAGGACAGGGTAGCCTACAATGAGCAGTTCTTC.

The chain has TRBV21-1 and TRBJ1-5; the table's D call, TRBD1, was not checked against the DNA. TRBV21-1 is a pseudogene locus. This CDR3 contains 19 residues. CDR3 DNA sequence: TGTGCCAGCAGCCCAAGTGGCGTGGACAGTGGATCTAGCAATCAGCCCCAGCATTTT. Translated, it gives CASSPSGVDSGSSNQPQHF.

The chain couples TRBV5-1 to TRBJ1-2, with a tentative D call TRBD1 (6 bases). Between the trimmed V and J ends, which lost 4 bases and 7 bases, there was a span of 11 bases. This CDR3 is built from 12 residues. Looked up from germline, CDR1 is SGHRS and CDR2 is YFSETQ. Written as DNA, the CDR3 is TGCGCCAGCAGCCGGGACATAGGTGGCTACACCTTC. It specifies CASSRDIGGYTF.

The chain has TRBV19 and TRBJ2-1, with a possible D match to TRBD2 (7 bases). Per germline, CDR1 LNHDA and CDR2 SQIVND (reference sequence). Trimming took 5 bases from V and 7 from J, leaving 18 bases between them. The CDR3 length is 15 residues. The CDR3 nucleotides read TGTGCCAGTAGTCAAGAGGGGGGGGGCCGAAATGAGCAGTTCTTC. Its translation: CASSQEGGGRNEQFF.

The CDR3 nucleotides read TGTGCCAGCAGCTTTGGCCTAGACGGTGGCAATGAGCAGTTCTTC. Its translation: CASSFGLDGGNEQFF. V gene TRBV5-4 combines with J gene TRBJ2-1; D is unclear. Germline values: CDR1 SGHNT, CDR2 YYREEE (reference sequence). V was pared by 2 bases and J by 6 bases, with 15 bases between. This CDR3 spans 15 amino acids.

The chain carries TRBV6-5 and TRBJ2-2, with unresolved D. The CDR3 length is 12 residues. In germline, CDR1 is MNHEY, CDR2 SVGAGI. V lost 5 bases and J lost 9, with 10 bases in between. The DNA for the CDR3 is TGTGCCAGCAGTCCCGGGTTGCGGGAGCTGTTTTTT. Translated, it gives CASSPGLRELFF.

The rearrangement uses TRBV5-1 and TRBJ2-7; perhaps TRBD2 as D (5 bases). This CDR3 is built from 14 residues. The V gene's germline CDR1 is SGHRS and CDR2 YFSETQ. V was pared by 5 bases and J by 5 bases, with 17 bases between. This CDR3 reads CASSFRGLVDEQYF. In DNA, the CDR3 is TGCGCCAGCAGTTTTCGTGGACTGGTTGACGAGCAGTACTTC.

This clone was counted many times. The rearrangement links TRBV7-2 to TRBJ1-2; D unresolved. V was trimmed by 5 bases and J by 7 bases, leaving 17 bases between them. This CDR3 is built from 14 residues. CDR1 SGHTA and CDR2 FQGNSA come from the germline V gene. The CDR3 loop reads CASSPPNVRGGYTF. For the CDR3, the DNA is TGTGCCAGCAGCCCCCCGAATGTTAGAGGTGGCTACACCTTC.

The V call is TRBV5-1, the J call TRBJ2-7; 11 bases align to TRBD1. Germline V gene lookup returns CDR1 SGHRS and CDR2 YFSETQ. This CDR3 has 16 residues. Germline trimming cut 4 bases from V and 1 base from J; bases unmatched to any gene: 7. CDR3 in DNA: TGCGCCAGCAGCCGGACAGGGGGCCTTTCTTCCTACGAGCAGTACTTC. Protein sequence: CASSRTGGLSSYEQYF.

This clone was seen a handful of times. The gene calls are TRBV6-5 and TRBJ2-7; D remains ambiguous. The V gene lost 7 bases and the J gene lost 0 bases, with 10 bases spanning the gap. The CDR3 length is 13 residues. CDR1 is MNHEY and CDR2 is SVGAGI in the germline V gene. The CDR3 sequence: CASTAPGSYEQYF. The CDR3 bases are TGTGCCAGCACTGCTCCAGGCTCCTACGAGCAGTACTTC.

The CDR3 sequence is CASRDPGQGSNTGELFF. The CDR3 bases are TGTGCCAGCAGAGACCCGGGACAGGGTTCGAACACCGGGGAGCTGTTTTTT. The chain recombines TRBV2 with TRBJ2-2; TRBD1 matches 9 bases. The length of the CDR3 is 17 residues. Germline-derived CDR1 and CDR2 are SNHLY and FYNNEI. Germline trimming cut 6 bases from V and 0 bases from J; bases unmatched to any gene: 8.

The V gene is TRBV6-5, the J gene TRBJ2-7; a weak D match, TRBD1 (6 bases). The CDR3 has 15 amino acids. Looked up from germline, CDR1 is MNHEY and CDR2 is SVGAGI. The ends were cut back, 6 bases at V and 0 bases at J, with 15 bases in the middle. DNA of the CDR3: TGTGCCAGCAGACGGGACACCGGAATCTCCTACGAGCAGTACTTC. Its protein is CASRRDTGISYEQYF.

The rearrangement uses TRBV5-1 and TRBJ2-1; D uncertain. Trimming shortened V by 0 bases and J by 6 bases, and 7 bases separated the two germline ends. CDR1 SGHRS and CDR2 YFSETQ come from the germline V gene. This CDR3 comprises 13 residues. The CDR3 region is CASSLGVPNEQFF. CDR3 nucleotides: TGCGCCAGCAGCTTGGGAGTCCCCAATGAGCAGTTCTTC.

The CDR3 region has the DNA TGTGCCAGTAGGCCCCGGGACTTGAACACTGAAGCTTTCTTT. Its protein is CASRPRDLNTEAFF. This sequence joins TRBV19 and TRBJ1-1; possibly TRBD1 for D (5 bases). In germline, CDR1 is LNHDA, CDR2 SQIVND (reference sequence). The CDR3 sequence is 14 residues long. V gave up 6 bases and J gave up 0 bases, with 11 bases separating them.

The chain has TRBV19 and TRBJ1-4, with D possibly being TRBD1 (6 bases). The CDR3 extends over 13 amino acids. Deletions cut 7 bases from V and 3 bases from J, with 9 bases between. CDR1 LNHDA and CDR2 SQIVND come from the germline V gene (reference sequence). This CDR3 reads CASTGAANEKLFF. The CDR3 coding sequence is TGTGCCAGTACAGGGGCGGCTAATGAAAAACTGTTTTTT.

CDR3 nucleotides: TGCGCCAGCAGCTTAGAGGGAGACAGGAGCTCCTATAATTCACCCCTCCACTTT. Amino acids: CASSLEGDRSSYNSPLHF. The chain has TRBV5-1 and TRBJ1-6, with D perhaps TRBD1 (6 bases). V was cut by 2 bases and J by 0 bases, with 15 bases left in between. Germline-derived CDR1 and CDR2 are SGHRS and YFSETQ. The CDR3 contains 18 residues.

CDR3 loop: CSASPDRVASNEQFF. In DNA form, the CDR3 reads TGCAGTGCTAGTCCGGACAGGGTGGCCTCCAATGAGCAGTTCTTC. The V gene is TRBV20-1, the J gene TRBJ2-1; 8 bases align to TRBD1. V dropped 3 bases and J dropped 6; count of bases not matched to a gene: 10. Germline loops: CDR1 DFQATT, CDR2 SNEGSKA (reference sequence). This CDR3 is built from 15 residues.

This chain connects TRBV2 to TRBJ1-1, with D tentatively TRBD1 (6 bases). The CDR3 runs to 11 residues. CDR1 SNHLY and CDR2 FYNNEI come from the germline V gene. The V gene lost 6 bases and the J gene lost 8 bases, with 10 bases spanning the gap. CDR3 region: CASRDQGEAFF. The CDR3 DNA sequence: TGTGCCAGCAGAGATCAGGGGGAAGCTTTCTTT.